A single TCR beta chain is shown here with its context. Extraction and reverse transcription of RNA yielded cDNA as the sequencing template. The table came from immunoSEQ multiplex PCR; TCRdb's copy has only in-frame clones and leaves some out. Of about 190,000 clones in the sample, 60% were seen once. These data come from a study of CD8+ T cells in alopecia areata. V was cut by 2 bases and J by 6 bases, with 11 bases left in between. This CDR3 region has 13 residues. CDR1 is GTSNPN, CDR2 SVGIG, per germline (reference sequence). Stated treatment: oral pan-JAK inhibitor, 5-10 mg twice daily. This clonotype was sampled from a human donor with alopecia areata. Material: CD4+ T cells sorted from blood, obtained at week 24, from a patient treated with tofacitinib. The chain has TRBV30 and TRBJ2-1; perhaps TRBD1 as D (6 bases). The CDR3 nucleotides are TGTGCCTGGAGTTCCCGACAGGCCAATGAGCAGTTCTTC. This sequence encodes CAWSSRQANEQFF.